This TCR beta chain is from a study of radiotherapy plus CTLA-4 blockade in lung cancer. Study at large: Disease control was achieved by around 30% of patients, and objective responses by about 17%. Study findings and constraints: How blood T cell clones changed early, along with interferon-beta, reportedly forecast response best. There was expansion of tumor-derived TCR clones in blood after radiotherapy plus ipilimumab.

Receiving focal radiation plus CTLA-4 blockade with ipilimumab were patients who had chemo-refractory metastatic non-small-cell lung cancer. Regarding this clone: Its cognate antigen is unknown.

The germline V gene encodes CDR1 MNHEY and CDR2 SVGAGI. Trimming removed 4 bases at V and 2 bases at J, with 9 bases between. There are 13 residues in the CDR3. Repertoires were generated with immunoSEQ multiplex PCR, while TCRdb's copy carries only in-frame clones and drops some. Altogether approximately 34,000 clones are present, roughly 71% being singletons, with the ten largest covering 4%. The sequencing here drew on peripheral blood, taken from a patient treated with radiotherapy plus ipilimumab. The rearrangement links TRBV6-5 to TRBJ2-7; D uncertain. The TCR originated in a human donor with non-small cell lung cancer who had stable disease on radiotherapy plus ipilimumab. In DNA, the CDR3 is TGTGCCAGCAGTTTTAGACCGGCCTACGAGCAGTACTTC. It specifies CASSFRPAYEQYF.